The 19 T cell receptor beta chains presented below share a single source sample, sequenced in a study of CD8+CD57+ T cells in acquired aplastic anemia. Whoever was chosen for sequencing had shown CD8+CD57+ cell expansion by flow cytometry. Genomic DNA, the template, was used for profiling of the TCR beta VDJ and CDR3. MiXCR was run by TCRdb on the reads, yielding one entry per CDR3 protein. The table lists a few hundred thousand distinct CDR3 sequences, 65% to 90% of them singletons. The source material was sorted CD4+, CD8+, or CD8+CD57+ T cells (not recorded which) from PBMCs. These receptors were collected from a human donor with aplastic anemia.

This chain connects TRBV11-2 to TRBJ2-3; D possibly corresponds to TRBD1 (5 bases). Germline V gene sequence: CDR1 SGHAT, CDR2 FQNNGV. CDR3 size: 15 residues. V lost 5 bases to trimming and J lost 6 bases, with 18 bases between them. The CDR3 loop reads CASSVQGRSTDTQYF. Here the CDR3 DNA reads TGTGCCAGCAGCGTCCAGGGAAGATCAACCGATACGCAGTATTTT.

This clonotype was recorded only once. One end of the junction is discordant with germline, which a read error may explain. The chain is built from TRBV7-9 and TRBJ1-5, with a weak D call TRBD1 (6 bases). Germline lookup yields CDR1 SEHNR and CDR2 FQNEAQ (reference sequence). CDR3 length: 13 amino acids. CDR3 loop: CASSQTGTQYQHF. In DNA form, the CDR3 reads TGCGCCAGCAGCCAAACAGGGACTCAGTACCAGCATTTT.

The chain combines TRBV5-4 with TRBJ2-7, with 10 bases aligning to TRBD1. The CDR3 is 15 amino acids. In germline, CDR1 is SGHNT, CDR2 YYREEE (reference sequence). The V gene end was trimmed by 4 bases and the J gene end by 6 bases; junction bases not matched to a gene: 10. The CDR3 loop is CASSLGAGTGAEQYV. The CDR3 bases are TGTGCCAGCAGCCTGGGGGCCGGGACAGGGGCCGAGCAGTACGTC.

The J gene is TRBJ2-7, the V gene TRBV15; no firm D call. The length of the CDR3 is 13 residues. Germline lookup yields CDR1 LNHNV and CDR2 YYDKDF (reference sequence). Trimming removed 0 bases from V and 5 bases from J, with 8 bases in between. The CDR3 region is CATSRDPQDEQYF. The CDR3 DNA is TGTGCCACCAGCAGAGATCCCCAGGACGAGCAGTACTTC.

This chain joins TRBV9 and TRBJ2-5, with D unclear. Trimming shortened V by 3 bases and J by 14 bases, and 23 bases separated the two germline ends. This CDR3 has 14 residues. CDR1 SGDLS and CDR2 YYNGEE come from the germline V gene. The DNA for the CDR3 is TGTGCCAGCAGCGGGGCTGGGCGAGGTGGCTACACCTACTTC. It is translated as CASSGAGRGGYTYF.

The gene calls are TRBV14 and TRBJ2-7; 8 bases match TRBD2. Germline CDR1 and CDR2: SGHDN and FVKESK. The CDR3 is made up of 16 amino acids. V dropped 6 bases and J dropped 7; count of bases not matched to a gene: 17. Here the CDR3 reads CASRTPGGANLAEQYV. The CDR3 nucleotides read TGTGCCAGCAGGACACCGGGAGGGGCGAACCTGGCGGAGCAGTACGTC.

The CDR3 coding sequence is TGCGCCAGCAGTGGGATAGCGGGGGCCATAGGAGAGACCCAGTACTTC. Protein: CASSGIAGAIGETQYF. This chain connects TRBV10-2 to TRBJ2-5; 9 bases map to TRBD2. Germline-derived CDR1 and CDR2 are WSHSY and SAAADI. The CDR3 totals 16 residues. Trimming cost V 4 bases and J 4 bases; bases outside gene matches: 10.

Only one count was recorded for this clonotype. An end of the junction differs from the germline gene, which may be a read error. This sequence joins TRBV25-1 and TRBJ1-2; tentative D call: TRBD1 (5 bases). Germline-derived CDR1 and CDR2 are MGHDK and SYGVNS. This CDR3 is 15 amino acids long. The CDR3 protein is CAISECRGGGYGYYF. The CDR3 DNA reads as TGTGCCATCAGTGAGTGTCGGGGGGGTGGCTATGGCTACTACTTC.

This rearrangement joins TRBV29-1 to TRBJ2-7, with D possibly matching TRBD1 (5 bases). CDR1 SQVTM and CDR2 ANQGSEA come from the germline V gene. CDR3 length equals 13 residues. V was cut by 4 bases and J by 2 bases, with 12 bases left in between. CDR3 in amino acids: CSVAAGNAYEQYF. The DNA for the CDR3 is TGCAGCGTTGCGGCAGGGAACGCCTACGAGCAGTACTTC.

The chain is built from TRBV7-3 and TRBJ1-2; D unresolved. V was pared by 4 bases and J by 5 bases, with 20 bases between. Germline V CDR1 and CDR2: SGHTA, FQGTGA. The CDR3 extends over 16 amino acids. This chain's CDR3 is CASSSEREELVYGYTF. CDR3 in DNA: TGTGCCAGCAGCTCGGAGAGGGAGGAGCTGGTATATGGCTACACCTTC.

Worth noting for this clonotype: Because the CDR3 is missing its conserved closing phenylalanine or tryptophan, this is likely a read error. No DNA is shown, since the ends of the CDR3 on it are uncertain; the CDR3 is the one TCRdb lists. This chain links TRBV7-9 with TRBJ2-4; the DNA was not used to check the table's D call, TRBD2. The CDR3 numbers 12 amino acids, ends counted. Per the germline V gene, CDR1 is SEHNR and CDR2 is FQNEAQ (reference sequence). CDR3 protein: CASSHAVNIGRD.

With respect to this clonotype: This likely comes from a read error, as the CDR3 has no conserved phenylalanine or tryptophan at its end. It is unclear where the CDR3 begins or ends on the DNA, so no DNA is shown, and the CDR3 is as TCRdb lists it. V gene TRBV7-2 combines with J gene TRBJ2-3; TRBD2, the D gene given by the table, was not confirmed from the DNA. CDR1 and CDR2 from the germline V gene are SGHTA and FQGNSA. Termini included, the CDR3 measures 13 amino acids. The CDR3 region is CASSPGGPAKVYS.

The chain joins TRBV7-9 to TRBJ2-5; D unresolved. In germline, CDR1 is SEHNR, CDR2 FQNEAQ (reference sequence). The CDR3 runs 14 residues. The V end was cut by 5 bases, the J end by 5 bases, with 15 bases between. CDR3 protein: CASSARMGLETQYF. The CDR3 coding sequence is TGTGCCAGCAGCGCGAGGATGGGGTTGGAGACCCAGTACTTC.

The chain has TRBV7-2 and TRBJ2-3, with D unresolved. Near its end, the DNA agrees better with TRBJ1-5, so the J call may be wrong. The V gene's germline CDR1 is SGHTA and CDR2 FQGNSA. This CDR3 comprises 13 residues. CDR3 in amino acids: CASSLAGAHEQHF. CDR3 sequence (DNA): TGTGCCAGCAGCTTAGCGGGCGCACACGAGCAGCATTTT.

J is TRBJ2-3 and V is TRBV11-3; D remains ambiguous. CDR3 length: 13 amino acids. From germline, CDR1 is SGHNT and CDR2 YENEEA. V lost 6 bases to trimming and J lost 3 bases, with 10 bases between them. CDR3 in DNA: TGTGCCAGCAGGGTAGAGCTGACAGATACGCAGTATTTT. This encodes CASRVELTDTQYF. Full variable domain (remainder filled in from reference TRBV11-3 and TRBJ2-3): EAGVVQSPRYKIIEKKQPVAFWCNPISGHNTLYWYLQNLGQGPELLIRYENEEAVDDSQLPKDRFSAERLKGVDSTLKIQPAELGDSAVYLCASRVELTDTQYFGPGTRLTVL.

As to this clonotype: The germline gene is not matched at one end of the junction; a read error may be the cause. The rearrangement links TRBV15 to TRBJ2-3, with D perhaps being TRBD1 or TRBD2 (5 bases each). The CDR3 totals 14 residues. Germline values: CDR1 LNHNV, CDR2 YYDKDF (reference sequence). CDR3 bases: TGTGCCACCAGCTGCCGGGGCCGAGCCGATAAGCAGTACTTT. This translates into CATSCRGRADKQYF.

CDR3 region: CACRDTYNEQFF. CDR3 DNA sequence: TGTGCCTGCCGGGACACTTACAATGAGCAGTTCTTC. The rearrangement uses TRBV19 and TRBJ2-1, with TRBD1 as a possible D gene (6 bases). V shed 11 bases and J shed 4 bases, with 12 bases lying between them. CDR3 size: 12 residues. In germline, CDR1 is LNHDA, CDR2 SQIVND (reference sequence).

The J gene is TRBJ2-7, the V gene TRBV5-1; TRBD1 is a possible D gene (6 bases). This CDR3 is built from 15 residues. Trimming took off 0 bases at V and 3 bases at J, with 13 bases between the two ends. In germline, CDR1 is SGHRS, CDR2 YFSETQ. CDR3 coding DNA: TGCGCCAGCAGCTTGGCCCAGGGGAAGGGCTACGAGCAGTACTTC. Protein: CASSLAQGKGYEQYF.

As for this clonotype: The junction differs from germline at one of its ends, possibly a read error. The V call is TRBV7-8, the J call TRBJ2-1; D unresolved. The CDR3 is 13 amino acids. Germline V gives CDR1 SGHVS, CDR2 FQNEAQ. The DNA of the CDR3 is TGTGCCAGCAGCTTAGATGGAGCCGAGCAGTACGTCTTC. Protein sequence: CASSLDGAEQYVF.